This T cell receptor beta chain stems from a study of radiotherapy plus CTLA-4 blockade in lung cancer (dated by TCRdb to between 2018 and 2020). Study-level background: Objective responses occurred in roughly 20% of enrolled patients, and less than 35% achieved disease control.

The protocol used for the library was the immunoSEQ multiplex PCR assay. The clones in this table, taken by TCRdb from immuneACCESS, are in-frame only. Not every clone is retained; where verified, under half of the shortfall comes from an unresolved V gene, and the cause of the rest is unknown. This sample holds some 80,000 clones; more than 80% were observed only once. The ten most abundant clones make up approximately 0.81% of the sample. To note about this clone: Its antigen remains unidentified. Base qualities are not at hand, and no much larger clone is one base apart.

The germline V gene gives CDR1 as MNHEY and CDR2 as SVGAGI. A distance of 14 bases separates the germline ends of V and J, which lose 6 bases and 6 bases respectively. From the cysteine through the phenylalanine, the CDR3 covers 14 amino acids. This entry keeps only the CDR3 DNA: 42 bases, framed from base 1. The paper's findings and limits, for the study overall: After treatment with radiotherapy and ipilimumab, TCR clones that originated in tumors expanded in peripheral blood. Early dynamic changes in blood T cell clones, together with increased serum interferon-beta after radiation, were reported as the strongest predictors of response.

The study evaluated CTLA-4 blockade (ipilimumab) given together with focal radiation therapy in patients who had chemo-refractory metastatic non-small-cell lung cancer. The V and J segments used are TRBV6-5 and TRBJ2-2; the D gene is perhaps TRBD2, on 5 matching bases. The TCR was taken from a human donor with non-small cell lung cancer who had stable disease on radiotherapy plus ipilimumab. The sequences come from peripheral blood, collected from a patient treated with radiotherapy plus ipilimumab. The CDR3 region has the sequence CASSGLQSAGELFF. The sequenced DNA is TGTGCCAGCAGCGGACTGCAATCGGCCGGGGAGCTGTTTTTT.